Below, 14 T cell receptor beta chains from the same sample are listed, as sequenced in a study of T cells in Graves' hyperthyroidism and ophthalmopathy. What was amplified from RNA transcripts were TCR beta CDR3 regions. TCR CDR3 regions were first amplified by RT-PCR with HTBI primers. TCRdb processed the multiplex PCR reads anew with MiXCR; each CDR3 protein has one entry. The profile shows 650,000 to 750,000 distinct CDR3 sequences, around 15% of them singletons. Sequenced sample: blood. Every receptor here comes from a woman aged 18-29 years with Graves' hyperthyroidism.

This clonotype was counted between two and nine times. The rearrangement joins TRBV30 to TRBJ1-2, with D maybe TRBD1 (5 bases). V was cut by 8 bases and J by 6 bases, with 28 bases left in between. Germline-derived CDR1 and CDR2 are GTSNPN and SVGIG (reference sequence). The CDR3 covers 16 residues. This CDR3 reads CALATGAGSEINGYTF. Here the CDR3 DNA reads TGTGCCCTAGCCACCGGGGCCGGGTCTGAGATTAATGGCTACACCTTC.

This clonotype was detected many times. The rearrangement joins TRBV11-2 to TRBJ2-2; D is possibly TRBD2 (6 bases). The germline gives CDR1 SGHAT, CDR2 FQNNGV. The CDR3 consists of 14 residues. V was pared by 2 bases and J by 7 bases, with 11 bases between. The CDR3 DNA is TGTGCCAGCAGCTTAATCTGGGGGGACGGGGAGCTGTTTTTT. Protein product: CASSLIWGDGELFF.

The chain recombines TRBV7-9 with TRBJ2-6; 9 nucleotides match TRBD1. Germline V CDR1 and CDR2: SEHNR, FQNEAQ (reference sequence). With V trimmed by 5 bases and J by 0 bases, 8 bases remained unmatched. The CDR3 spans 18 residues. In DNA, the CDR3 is TGTGCCAGCAGCCCTGGGACAGGGAAAAACTCTGGGGCCAACGTCCTGACTTTC. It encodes CASSPGTGKNSGANVLTF.

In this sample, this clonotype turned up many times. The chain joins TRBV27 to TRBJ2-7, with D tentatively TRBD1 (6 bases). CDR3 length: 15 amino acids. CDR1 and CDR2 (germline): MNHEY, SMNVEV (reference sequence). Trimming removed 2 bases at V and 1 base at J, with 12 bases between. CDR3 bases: TGTGCCAGCAGTTTAAGGGACCAGGGGTCCTACGAGCAGTACTTC. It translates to CASSLRDQGSYEQYF.

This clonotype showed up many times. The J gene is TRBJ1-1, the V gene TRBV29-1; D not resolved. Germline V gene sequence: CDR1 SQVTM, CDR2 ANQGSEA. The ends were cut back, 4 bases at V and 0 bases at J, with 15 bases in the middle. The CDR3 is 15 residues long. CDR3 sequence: CSVVGRGYMNTEAFF. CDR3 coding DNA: TGCAGCGTTGTTGGGCGGGGATACATGAACACTGAAGCTTTCTTT.

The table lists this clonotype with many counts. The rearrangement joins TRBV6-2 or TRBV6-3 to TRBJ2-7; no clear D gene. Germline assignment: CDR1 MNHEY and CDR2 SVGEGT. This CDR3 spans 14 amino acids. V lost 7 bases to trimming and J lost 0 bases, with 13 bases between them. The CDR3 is CASTPPTDSYEQYF. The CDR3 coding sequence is TGTGCCAGCACCCCCCCTACGGACTCCTACGAGCAGTACTTC.

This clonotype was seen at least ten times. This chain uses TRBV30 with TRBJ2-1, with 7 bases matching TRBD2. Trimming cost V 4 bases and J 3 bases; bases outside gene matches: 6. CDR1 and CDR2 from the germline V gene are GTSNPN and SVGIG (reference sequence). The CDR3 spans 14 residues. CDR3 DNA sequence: TGTGCCTGGAACCCCGCGGGAGTCTACAATGAGCAGTTCTTC. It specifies CAWNPAGVYNEQFF.

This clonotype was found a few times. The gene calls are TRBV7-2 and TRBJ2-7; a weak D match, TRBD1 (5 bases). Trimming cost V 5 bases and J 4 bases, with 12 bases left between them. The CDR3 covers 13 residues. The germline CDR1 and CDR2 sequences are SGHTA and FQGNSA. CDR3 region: CASSRLKGYEQYF. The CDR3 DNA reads TGTGCCAGCAGCCGACTCAAGGGGTACGAGCAGTACTTC.

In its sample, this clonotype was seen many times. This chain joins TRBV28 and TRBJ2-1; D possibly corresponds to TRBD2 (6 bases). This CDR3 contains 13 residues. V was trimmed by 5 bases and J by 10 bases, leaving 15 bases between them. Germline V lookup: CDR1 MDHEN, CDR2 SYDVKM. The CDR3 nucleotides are TGTGCCAGCAGTACTGCGGGGCTGGGGGAGCAGTTCTTC. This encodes CASSTAGLGEQFF.

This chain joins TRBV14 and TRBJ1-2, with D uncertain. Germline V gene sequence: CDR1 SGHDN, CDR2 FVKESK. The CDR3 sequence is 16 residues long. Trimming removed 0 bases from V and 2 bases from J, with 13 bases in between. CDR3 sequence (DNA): TGTGCCAGCAGCCAAGATCCAGAGACTTTCAACTATGGCTACACCTTC. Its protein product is CASSQDPETFNYGYTF.

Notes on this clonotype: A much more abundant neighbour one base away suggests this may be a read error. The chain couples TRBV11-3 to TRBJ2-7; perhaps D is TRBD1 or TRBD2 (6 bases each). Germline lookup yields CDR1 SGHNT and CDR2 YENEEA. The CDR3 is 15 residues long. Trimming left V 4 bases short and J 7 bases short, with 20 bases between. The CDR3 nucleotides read TGTGCCAGCAGCTGGGGGGCAGACCTCAACATGGAGCAGTACTTC. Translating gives CASSWGADLNMEQYF.

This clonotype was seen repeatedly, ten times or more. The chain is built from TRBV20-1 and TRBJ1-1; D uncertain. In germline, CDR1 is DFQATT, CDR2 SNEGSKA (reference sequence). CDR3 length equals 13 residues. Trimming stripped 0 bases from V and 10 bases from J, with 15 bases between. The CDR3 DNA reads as TGCAGTGCTAGAGATCCTGGGGTAGGTAGAGCTTTCTTT. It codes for CSARDPGVGRAFF.

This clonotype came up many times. Here the CDR3 reads CSARTGGPDEQYF. The CDR3, as DNA: TGCAGTGCTAGAACGGGAGGGCCGGACGAGCAGTACTTC. This chain links TRBV20-1 with TRBJ2-7, with 8 bases lining up with TRBD2. V was clipped by 2 bases and J by 5 bases; unmatched bases: 5. CDR3 length: 13 residues. CDR1 and CDR2 (germline): DFQATT, SNEGSKA (reference sequence).

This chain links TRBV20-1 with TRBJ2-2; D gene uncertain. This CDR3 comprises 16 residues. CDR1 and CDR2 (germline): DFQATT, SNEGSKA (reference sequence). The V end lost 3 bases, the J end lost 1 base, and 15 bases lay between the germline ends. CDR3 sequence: CSASPRRTLNTGELFF. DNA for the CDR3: TGCAGTGCTAGTCCCAGGCGAACCCTGAACACCGGGGAGCTGTTTTTT.